The present T cell receptor beta chain was sequenced within a study of blood T cell repertoires in COVID-19. Study summary: Samples came from the United States, Italy and Spain, spanning acute and convalescent COVID-19. In each case, the material was cDNA or gDNA derived from T cells, B-cell-depleted T cells, or PBMCs.

Methods used by the authors: Reference gene primer amplification in the assay estimated nucleated cell counts. Using immunoSEQ multiplex PCR, the repertoire was profiled, and TCRdb retains in-frame clones only, with some absent. The DNA was the basis for D and trimming; V, J and clone size are from that table. This repertoire shows around 91,000 clones, approximately 85% found once; its top ten account for around an eighth. J lost 3 bases, V lost 0 bases, and 6 bases had no gene match. The CDR3 is 18 residues long. Germline V gene sequence: CDR1 KGHDR, CDR2 SFDVKD. The source material was peripheral blood. The gene calls are TRBV24-1 and TRBJ2-2, with 10 bases identical to TRBD2. The sequence was collected from a human donor in a cohort sampled during active COVID-19. The CDR3 reads CATSDLRRGLADTGELFF. As DNA, the CDR3 is TGTGCCACCAGTGATTTGCGGCGCGGACTAGCGGACACCGGGGAGCTGTTTTTT.